The rows below give T cell receptor beta chains drawn from one sample of a study of graft-versus-host responses after intestinal transplantation. Clones were read by immunoSEQ multiplex PCR, and TCRdb kept only the in-frame ones, dropping some. The table has about 9,200 clones, around nine tenths seen once; the top ten hold about 2.5%. Sequences were derived from PBMCs, sampled just over 42 days after intestinal transplant. The receptors derive from a human patient who received an intestinal transplant, so some T cells may come from the graft donor. The CDR3 runs from the conserved cysteine through the conserved F or W. The D gene is left open where the match is weak. The listing skips clone size in some rows; elsewhere it reads once, few, many or a size class.

size	V	J	D	CDR3	DNA
-	TRBV11-1	TRBJ2-7	-	CASSFFLAYEQYF	TGTGCCAGCAGCTTTTTCTTGGCCTACGAGCAGTACTTC
-	TRBV5-4	TRBJ2-7	TRBD2	CASSFRGGKYEQYF	TGTGCCAGCAGCTTTCGCGGGGGAAAATACGAGCAGTACTTC
-	TRBV27	TRBJ2-2	TRBD1	CASRAPGQGYAGELFF	TGTGCCAGCAGGGCACCGGGACAGGGCTATGCCGGGGAGCTGTTTTTT
-	TRBV4-1	TRBJ1-2	-	CASSQLTGNYGYTF	TGCGCCAGCAGCCAACTAACAGGGAACTATGGCTACACCTTC
-	TRBV5-6	TRBJ2-1	-	CASSSYGSRAIEQFF	TGTGCCAGCAGCTCATACGGGAGCAGGGCCATTGAGCAGTTCTTC
-	TRBV7-2	TRBJ1-2	TRBD1	CASTGGQGAYGYTF	TGTGCCAGCACCGGAGGGCAGGGGGCCTATGGCTACACCTTC
-	TRBV6-1	TRBJ2-7	TRBD1	CASNPGQGLAEQYF	TGTGCCAGTAATCCGGGACAGGGTCTTGCCGAGCAGTACTTC
-	TRBV10-3	TRBJ2-3	-	CAISPRHTLGTDTQYF	TGTGCCATCAGTCCGCGGCACACGCTGGGCACAGATACGCAGTATTTT
-	TRBV28	TRBJ2-7	-	CASSLDWSSYEQYF	TGTGCCAGCAGTCTGGACTGGAGCTCCTACGAGCAGTACTTC
-	TRBV4-1	TRBJ1-1	-	CASSRAFLNWKMNTEAFF	TGCGCCAGCAGCCGCGCTTTTCTAAATTGGAAGATGAACACTGAAGCTTTCTTT
-	TRBV10-3	TRBJ1-6	-	CAISAVADSPLHF	TGTGCCATCAGTGCGGTGGCCGATTCACCCCTCCACTTT
-	TRBV6-4	TRBJ2-3	TRBD2	CASSDGTSGSTDTQYF	TGTGCCAGCAGTGACGGGACTAGCGGGAGCACAGATACGCAGTATTTT
few	TRBV5-1	TRBJ1-1	TRBD1	CASNRGEGTEAFF	TGCGCCAGCAACAGGGGCGAGGGCACTGAAGCTTTCTTT
-	TRBV20-1	TRBJ1-1	-	CSAYMNTEAFF	TGCAGTGCTTACATGAACACTGAAGCTTTCTTT
-	TRBV6-1	TRBJ1-2	-	CAASQSNYGYTF	TGTGCCGCCTCCCAGAGCAACTATGGCTACACCTTC
-	TRBV4-2	TRBJ2-5	-	CASRGDSQETQYF	TGTGCCAGCAGAGGAGACAGTCAAGAGACCCAGTACTTC
-	TRBV6-4	TRBJ1-6	-	CASRVTANSPLHF	TGTGCCAGCAGAGTCACAGCTAATTCACCCCTCCACTTT
-	TRBV15	TRBJ1-6	-	CATSKDFWELTYNSPLHF	TGTGCCACCAGCAAGGACTTCTGGGAGTTGACCTATAATTCACCCCTCCACTTT
-	TRBV10-2	TRBJ2-1	-	CASSDASPLSPPWNEQFF	TGCGCCAGCAGTGATGCCTCCCCCCTGTCCCCCCCGTGGAATGAGCAGTTCTTC
-	TRBV18	TRBJ1-1	TRBD1	CASGWTGGYTEAFF	TGTGCCAGCGGTTGGACAGGGGGCTACACTGAAGCTTTCTTT
-	TRBV30	TRBJ1-3	-	CAWRGWGGKDTIYF	TGTGCCTGGCGTGGGTGGGGGGGAAAGGACACCATATATTTT
-	TRBV6-5	TRBJ2-6	-	CASSFSGANVLTF	TGTGCCAGCAGTTTCTCTGGGGCCAACGTCCTGACTTTC
-	TRBV4-1	TRBJ1-1	-	CASSQENRRFMNTEAFF	TGCGCCAGCAGCCAAGAGAACAGGAGATTCATGAACACTGAAGCTTTCTTT
-	TRBV29-1	TRBJ2-7	TRBD1	CSAKAKDRVEQYF	TGCAGCGCGAAAGCCAAGGACAGGGTCGAGCAGTACTTC
-	TRBV30	TRBJ1-2	-	CASWRDGYTF	TGTGCCTCATGGCGCGATGGCTACACCTTC
-	TRBV10-2	TRBJ2-5	TRBD2	CASRKRGDKETQYF	TGCGCCAGCAGGAAGCGGGGGGACAAAGAGACCCAGTACTTC
once	TRBV19	TRBJ2-1	-	CASSLEYNEQFF	TGTGCCAGTAGTCTGGAGTACAATGAGCAGTTCTTC
-	TRBV5-1	TRBJ1-4	-	CASSLGADEKLFF	TGCGCCAGCAGCTTGGGAGCAGATGAAAAACTGTTTTTT
once	TRBV18	TRBJ2-2	-	CASSPPQGQNTGELFF	TGTGCCAGCTCACCACCGCAGGGGCAGAACACCGGGGAGCTGTTTTTT
-	TRBV9	TRBJ2-1	TRBD1	CASSGGQGRGGEQFF	TGTGCCAGCAGCGGGGGACAGGGGAGGGGGGGTGAGCAGTTCTTC
-	TRBV9	TRBJ1-2	-	CASSWGRDYGYTF	TGTGCCAGCAGCTGGGGCAGGGACTATGGCTACACCTTC
-	TRBV7-3	TRBJ2-2	-	CASSQTSYGELFF	TGTGCCAGCAGCCAAACTAGCTACGGGGAGCTGTTTTTT
-	TRBV11-2	TRBJ2-1	TRBD2	CASSLNGGALEQFF	TGTGCCAGCAGCTTAAACGGGGGGGCATTGGAGCAGTTCTTC